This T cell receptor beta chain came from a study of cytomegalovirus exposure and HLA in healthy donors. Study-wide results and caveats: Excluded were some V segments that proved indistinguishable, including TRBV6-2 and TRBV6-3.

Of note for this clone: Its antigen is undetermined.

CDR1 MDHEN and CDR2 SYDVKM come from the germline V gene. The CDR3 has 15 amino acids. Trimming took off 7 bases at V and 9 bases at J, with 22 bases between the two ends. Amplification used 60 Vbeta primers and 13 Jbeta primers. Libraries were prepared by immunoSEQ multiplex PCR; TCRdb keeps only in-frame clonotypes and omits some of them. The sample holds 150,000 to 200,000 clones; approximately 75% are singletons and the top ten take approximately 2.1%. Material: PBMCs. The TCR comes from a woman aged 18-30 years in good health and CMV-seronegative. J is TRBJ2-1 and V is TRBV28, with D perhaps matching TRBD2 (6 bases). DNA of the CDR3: TGTGCCAGCACCAAACTTGGAGGGTCAGGTGGTGAGCAGTTCTTC. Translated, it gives CASTKLGGSGGEQFF.